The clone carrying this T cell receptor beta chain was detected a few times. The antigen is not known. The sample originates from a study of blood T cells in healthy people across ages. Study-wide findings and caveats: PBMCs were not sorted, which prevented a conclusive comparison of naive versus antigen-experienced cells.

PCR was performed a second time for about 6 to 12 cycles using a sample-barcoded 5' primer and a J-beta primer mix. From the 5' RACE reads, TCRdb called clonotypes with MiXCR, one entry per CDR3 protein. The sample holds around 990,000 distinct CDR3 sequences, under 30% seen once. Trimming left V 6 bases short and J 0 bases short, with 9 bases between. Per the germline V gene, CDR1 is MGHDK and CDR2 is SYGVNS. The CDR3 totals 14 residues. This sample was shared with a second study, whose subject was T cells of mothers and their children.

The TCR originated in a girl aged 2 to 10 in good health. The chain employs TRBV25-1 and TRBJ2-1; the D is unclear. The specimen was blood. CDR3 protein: CASSMPGSYNEQFF. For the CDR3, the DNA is TGTGCCAGCAGCATGCCAGGCTCCTACAATGAGCAGTTCTTC.